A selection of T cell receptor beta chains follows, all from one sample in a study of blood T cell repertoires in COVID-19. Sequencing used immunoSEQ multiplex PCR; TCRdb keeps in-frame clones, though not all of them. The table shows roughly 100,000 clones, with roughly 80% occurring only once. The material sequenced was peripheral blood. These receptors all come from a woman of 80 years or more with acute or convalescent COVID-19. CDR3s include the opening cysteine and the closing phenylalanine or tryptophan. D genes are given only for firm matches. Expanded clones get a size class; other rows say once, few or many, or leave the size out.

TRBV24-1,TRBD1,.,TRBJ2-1,CATSAPGTGGVVYEQFF,TGTGCCACCAGTGCCCCAGGGACAGGGGGAGTAGTCTATGAGCAGTTCTTC
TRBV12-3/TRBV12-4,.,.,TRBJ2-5,CASSFLAAKTQYF,TGTGCCAGCAGTTTCCTGGCGGCCAAGACCCAGTACTTC
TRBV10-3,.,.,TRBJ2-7,CAISEGRGEQYF,TGTGCCATCAGTGAGGGACGCGGGGAGCAGTACTTC
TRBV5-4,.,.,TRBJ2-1,CASSRRSAGRQFF,TGTGCCAGCAGCCGGAGAAGCGCGGGCCGTCAGTTCTTC
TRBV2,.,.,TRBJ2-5,CASSVETQYF,TGTGCCAGCTCGGTCGAGACCCAGTACTTC
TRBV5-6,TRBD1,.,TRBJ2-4,CASSLGGTVKNIQYF,TGTGCCAGCAGCTTGGGAGGGACAGTTAAAAACATTCAGTACTTC
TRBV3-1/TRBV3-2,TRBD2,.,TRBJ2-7,CASSPQAGAIGEQYF,TGTGCCAGCAGCCCTCAAGCGGGAGCGATCGGCGAGCAGTACTTC
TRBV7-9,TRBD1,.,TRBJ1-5,CASSWGTVGNQPQHF,TGTGCCAGCAGCTGGGGGACAGTCGGCAATCAGCCCCAGCATTTT
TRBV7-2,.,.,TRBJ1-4,CASSSGTRGEKLFF,TGTGCCAGCAGTTCCGGGACAAGGGGGGAAAAACTGTTTTTT
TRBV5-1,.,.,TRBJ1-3,CASRPDSRSGNTIYF,TGCGCCAGCAGGCCGGACAGTCGCTCTGGAAACACCATATATTTT
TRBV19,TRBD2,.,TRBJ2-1,CASSGREGSYNEQFF,TGTGCCAGTAGTGGGCGGGAGGGGTCCTACAATGAGCAGTTCTTC
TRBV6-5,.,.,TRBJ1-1,CASSNRDREKAFF,TGTGCCAGCAGTAACAGGGATCGCGAAAAAGCTTTCTTT
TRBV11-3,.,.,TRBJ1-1,CASSLMDRNTEAFF,TGTGCCAGCAGCTTAATGGACAGGAACACTGAAGCTTTCTTT
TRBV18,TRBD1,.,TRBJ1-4,CASSLDRDHEKLFF,TGTGCCAGCTCTCTAGACAGGGACCATGAAAAACTGTTTTTT
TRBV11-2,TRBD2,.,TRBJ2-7,CASSLGLVNEQYF,TGTGCCAGCAGCTTGGGACTAGTCAACGAGCAGTACTTC
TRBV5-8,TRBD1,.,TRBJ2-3,CASSLGQGKDTQYF,TGTGCCAGCAGCTTGGGACAGGGGAAAGATACGCAGTATTTT
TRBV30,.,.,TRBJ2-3,CAWSKRLSTDTQYF,TGTGCCTGGAGTAAGCGGCTGAGCACAGATACGCAGTATTTT
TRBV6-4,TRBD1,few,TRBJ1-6,CASSWDSLLSSYNSPLHF,TGTGCCAGCAGTTGGGACAGCCTGCTGAGCTCCTATAATTCACCCCTCCACTTT
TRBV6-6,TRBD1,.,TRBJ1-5,CASSYRQGDNQPQHF,TGTGCCAGCAGTTATCGACAGGGGGACAATCAGCCCCAGCATTTT
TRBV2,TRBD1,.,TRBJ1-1,CASSGIGQGARITEAFF,TGTGCCAGCAGTGGAATCGGACAGGGGGCAAGGATTACTGAAGCTTTCTTT
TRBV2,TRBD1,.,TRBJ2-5,CASNDRVTETQYF,TGTGCCAGCAATGACAGGGTCACGGAGACCCAGTACTTC
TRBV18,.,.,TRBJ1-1,CASSPPSRGGGEAFF,TGTGCCAGCTCACCACCGTCGAGGGGCGGAGGGGAAGCTTTCTTT
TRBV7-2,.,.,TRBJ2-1,CASSSDRLREQFF,TGTGCCAGCAGCTCCGACAGATTGAGGGAGCAGTTCTTC
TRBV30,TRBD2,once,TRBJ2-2,CAWRGAGGPGGELFF,TGTGCCTGGCGGGGGGCGGGAGGGCCCGGCGGGGAGCTGTTTTTT
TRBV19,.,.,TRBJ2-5,CASSIRRGRVETQYF,TGTGCCAGTAGTATACGGCGTGGGAGAGTTGAGACCCAGTACTTC
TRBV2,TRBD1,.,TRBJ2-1,CASSEEGRGMAGQFF,TGTGCCAGCAGTGAAGAGGGCAGGGGGATGGCGGGGCAGTTCTTC
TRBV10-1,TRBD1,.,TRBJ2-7,CASSERQGVYEQYF,TGCGCCAGCAGTGAGAGACAGGGGGTGTACGAGCAGTACTTC
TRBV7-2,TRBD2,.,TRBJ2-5,CASSLRGGLAKQETQYF,TGTGCCAGCAGCTTAAGAGGGGGACTAGCGAAGCAAGAGACCCAGTACTTC
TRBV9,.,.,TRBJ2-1,CASSARDGGEQFF,TGTGCCAGCAGCGCCCGGGACGGGGGTGAGCAGTTCTTC
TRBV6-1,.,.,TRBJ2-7,CASSDAFTGAYEQYF,TGTGCCAGCAGTGACGCTTTTACGGGAGCCTACGAGCAGTACTTC
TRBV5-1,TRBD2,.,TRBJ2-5,CASSLGPGLAEETQYF,TGCGCCAGCAGCTTGGGGCCTGGACTAGCGGAAGAGACCCAGTACTTC
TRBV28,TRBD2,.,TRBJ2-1,CASSSGTSGTNEQFF,TGTGCCAGCAGTTCCGGGACTAGCGGGACCAATGAGCAGTTCTTC
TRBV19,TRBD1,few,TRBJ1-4,CASSYRGLGEKLFF,TGTGCCAGTAGTTACAGGGGGTTAGGTGAAAAACTGTTTTTT
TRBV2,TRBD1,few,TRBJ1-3,CASSPQQGAHTIYF,TGTGCCAGCAGCCCCCAACAGGGGGCTCACACCATATATTTT
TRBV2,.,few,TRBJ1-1,CASSGRENTEAFF,TGTGCCAGCAGTGGTCGCGAGAACACTGAAGCTTTCTTT
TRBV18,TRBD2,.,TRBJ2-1,CASSPGAGRDNEQFF,TGTGCCAGCTCACCAGGGGCAGGGAGGGACAATGAGCAGTTCTTC
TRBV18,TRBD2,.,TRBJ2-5,CASSPDLGRAQETQYF,TGTGCCAGCTCACCGGATCTCGGGAGGGCCCAAGAGACCCAGTACTTC
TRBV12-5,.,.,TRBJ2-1,CASGLVLAGRSSYNEQFF,TGTGCTAGTGGTTTGGTATTGGCGGGCCGGAGCTCCTACAATGAGCAGTTCTTC
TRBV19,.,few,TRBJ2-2,CASSFPTATGELFF,TGTGCCAGTAGTTTTCCGACAGCCACCGGGGAGCTGTTTTTT
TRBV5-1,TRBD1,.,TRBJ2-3,CASSLGDRGSDTQYF,TGCGCCAGCAGCTTGGGAGACAGGGGTTCAGATACGCAGTATTTT
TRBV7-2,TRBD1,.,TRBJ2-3,CASSLASGGATDTQYF,TGTGCCAGCAGCTTAGCTTCAGGGGGCGCAACAGATACGCAGTATTTT